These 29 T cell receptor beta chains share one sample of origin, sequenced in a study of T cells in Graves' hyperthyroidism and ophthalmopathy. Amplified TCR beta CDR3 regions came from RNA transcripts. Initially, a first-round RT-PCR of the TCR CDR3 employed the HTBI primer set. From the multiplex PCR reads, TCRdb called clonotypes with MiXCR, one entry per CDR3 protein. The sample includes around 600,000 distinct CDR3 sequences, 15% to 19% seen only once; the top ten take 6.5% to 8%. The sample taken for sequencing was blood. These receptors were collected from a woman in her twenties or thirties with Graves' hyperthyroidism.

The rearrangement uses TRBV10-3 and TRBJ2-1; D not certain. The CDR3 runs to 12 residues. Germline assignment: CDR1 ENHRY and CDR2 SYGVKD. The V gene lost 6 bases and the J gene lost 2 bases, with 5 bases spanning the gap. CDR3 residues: CAISFTYNEQFF. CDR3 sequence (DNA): TGTGCCATCAGCTTCACCTACAATGAGCAGTTCTTC.

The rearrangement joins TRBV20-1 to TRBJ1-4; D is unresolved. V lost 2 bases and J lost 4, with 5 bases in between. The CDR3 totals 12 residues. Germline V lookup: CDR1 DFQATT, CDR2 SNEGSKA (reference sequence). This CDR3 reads CSARKGNEKLFF. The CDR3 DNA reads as TGCAGTGCTAGAAAGGGTAATGAAAAACTGTTTTTT.

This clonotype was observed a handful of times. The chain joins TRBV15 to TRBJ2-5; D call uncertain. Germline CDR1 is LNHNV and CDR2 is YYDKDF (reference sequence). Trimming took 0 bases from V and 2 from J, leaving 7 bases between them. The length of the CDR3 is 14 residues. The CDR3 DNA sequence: TGTGCCACCAGCAGAGATCAGGTACAAGAGACCCAGTACTTC. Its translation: CATSRDQVQETQYF. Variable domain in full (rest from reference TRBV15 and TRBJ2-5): DAMVIQNPRYQVTQFGKPVTLSCSQTLNHNVMYWYQQKSSQAPKLLFHYYDKDFNNEADTPDNFQSRRPNTSFCFLDIRSPGLGDTAMYLCATSRDQVQETQYFGPGTRLLVL.

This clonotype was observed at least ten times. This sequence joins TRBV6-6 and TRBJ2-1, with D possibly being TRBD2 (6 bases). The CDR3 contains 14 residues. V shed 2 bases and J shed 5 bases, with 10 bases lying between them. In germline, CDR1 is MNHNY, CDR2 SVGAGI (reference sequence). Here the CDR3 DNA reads TGTGCCAGCAGTTACAGGGACTCACACAATGAGCAGTTCTTC. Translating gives CASSYRDSHNEQFF.

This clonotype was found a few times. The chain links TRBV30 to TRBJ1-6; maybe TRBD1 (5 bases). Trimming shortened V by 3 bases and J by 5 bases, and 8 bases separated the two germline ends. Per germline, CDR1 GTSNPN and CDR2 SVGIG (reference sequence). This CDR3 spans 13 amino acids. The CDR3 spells CAWRDMDNSPLHF. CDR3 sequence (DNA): TGTGCCTGGAGGGACATGGATAATTCACCCCTCCACTTT.

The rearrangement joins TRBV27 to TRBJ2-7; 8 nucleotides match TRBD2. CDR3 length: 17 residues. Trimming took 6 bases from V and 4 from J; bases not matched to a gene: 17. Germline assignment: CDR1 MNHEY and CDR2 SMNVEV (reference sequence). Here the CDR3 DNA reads TGTGCCAGCAGCCCCGGGGGGGGGCATAGCGTTCGGTACGAGCAGTACTTC. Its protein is CASSPGGGHSVRYEQYF.

This chain's CDR3 is CASSFKTSGRPTDTQYF. CDR3 sequence (DNA): TGTGCCAGCAGCTTCAAGACTAGCGGGAGGCCCACAGATACGCAGTATTTT. The chain links TRBV11-2 to TRBJ2-3; TRBD2 matches 13 bases. CDR3 length: 17 amino acids. The J segment lost 2 bases and the V segment lost 3 bases, leaving 5 bases of the junction unmatched. In germline, CDR1 is SGHAT, CDR2 FQNNGV.

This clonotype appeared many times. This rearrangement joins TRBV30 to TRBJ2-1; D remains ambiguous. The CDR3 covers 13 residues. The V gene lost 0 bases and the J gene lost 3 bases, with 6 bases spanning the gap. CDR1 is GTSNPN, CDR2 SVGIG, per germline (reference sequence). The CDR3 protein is CAWSVQYYNEQFF. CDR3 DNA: TGTGCCTGGAGTGTGCAGTACTACAATGAGCAGTTCTTC.

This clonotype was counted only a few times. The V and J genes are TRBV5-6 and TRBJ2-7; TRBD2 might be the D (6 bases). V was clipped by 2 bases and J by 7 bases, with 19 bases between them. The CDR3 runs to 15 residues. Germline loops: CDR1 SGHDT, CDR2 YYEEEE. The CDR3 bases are TGTGCCAGCAGCTTAGGAGGGAGACCTATTGGAGAGCAGTACTTC. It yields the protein CASSLGGRPIGEQYF.

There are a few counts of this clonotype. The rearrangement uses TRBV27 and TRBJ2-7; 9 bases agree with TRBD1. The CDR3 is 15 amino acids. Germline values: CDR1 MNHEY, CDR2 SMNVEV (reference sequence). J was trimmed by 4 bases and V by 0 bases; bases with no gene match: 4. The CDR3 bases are TGTGCCAGCAGTTTATCAGGGACAGGGCAATACGAGCAGTACTTC. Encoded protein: CASSLSGTGQYEQYF.

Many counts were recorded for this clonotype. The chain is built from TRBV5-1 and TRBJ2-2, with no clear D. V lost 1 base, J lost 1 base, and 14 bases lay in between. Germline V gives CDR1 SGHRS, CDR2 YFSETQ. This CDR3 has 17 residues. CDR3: CASSLSWTTLNTGELFF. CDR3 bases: TGCGCCAGCAGCTTGAGCTGGACCACTTTGAACACCGGGGAGCTGTTTTTT.

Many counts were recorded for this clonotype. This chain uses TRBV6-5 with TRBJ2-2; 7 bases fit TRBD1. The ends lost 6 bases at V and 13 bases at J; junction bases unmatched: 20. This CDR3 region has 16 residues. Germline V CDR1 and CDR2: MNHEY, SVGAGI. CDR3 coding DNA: TGTGCCAGCAGCGACTCACAACTGGCAGACAGGGTAGGGCTGTTTTTT. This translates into CASSDSQLADRVGLFF.

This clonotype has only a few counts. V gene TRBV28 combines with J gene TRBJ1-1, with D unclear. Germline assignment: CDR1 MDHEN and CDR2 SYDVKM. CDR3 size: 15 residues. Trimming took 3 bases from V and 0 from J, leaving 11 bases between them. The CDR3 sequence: CASSFLRTMNTEAFF. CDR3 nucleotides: TGTGCCAGCAGTTTTTTACGGACCATGAACACTGAAGCTTTCTTT.

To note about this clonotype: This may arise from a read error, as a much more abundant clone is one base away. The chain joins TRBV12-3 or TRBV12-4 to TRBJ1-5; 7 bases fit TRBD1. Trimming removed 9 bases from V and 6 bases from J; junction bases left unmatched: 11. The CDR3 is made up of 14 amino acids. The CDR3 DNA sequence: TGTGCCAGGAGTCGTACAGGGGCGGGTCAGCCCCAGCATTTT. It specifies CARSRTGAGQPQHF.

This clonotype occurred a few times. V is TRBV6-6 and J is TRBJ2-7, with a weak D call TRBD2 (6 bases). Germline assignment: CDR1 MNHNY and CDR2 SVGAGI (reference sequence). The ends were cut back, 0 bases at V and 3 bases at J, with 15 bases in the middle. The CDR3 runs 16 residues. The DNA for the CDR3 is TGTGCCAGCAGTTACTCGAGCCCGACTAGGGACTACGAGCAGTACTTC. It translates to CASSYSSPTRDYEQYF.

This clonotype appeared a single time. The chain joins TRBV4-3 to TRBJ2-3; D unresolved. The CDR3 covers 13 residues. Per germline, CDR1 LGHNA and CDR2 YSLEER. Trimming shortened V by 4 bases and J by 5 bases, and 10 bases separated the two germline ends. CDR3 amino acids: CASSPSDVDTQYF. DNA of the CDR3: TGCGCCAGCAGCCCGTCGGATGTAGATACGCAGTATTTT.

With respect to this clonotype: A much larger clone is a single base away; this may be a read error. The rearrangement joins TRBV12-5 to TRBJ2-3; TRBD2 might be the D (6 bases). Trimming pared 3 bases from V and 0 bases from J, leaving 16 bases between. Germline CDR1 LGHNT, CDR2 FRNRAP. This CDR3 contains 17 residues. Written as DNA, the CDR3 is TGTGCTAGTGGTTTCCGCACCTGGGCGGGGAGCACAGATACGCAGTATTTT. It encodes CASGFRTWAGSTDTQYF.

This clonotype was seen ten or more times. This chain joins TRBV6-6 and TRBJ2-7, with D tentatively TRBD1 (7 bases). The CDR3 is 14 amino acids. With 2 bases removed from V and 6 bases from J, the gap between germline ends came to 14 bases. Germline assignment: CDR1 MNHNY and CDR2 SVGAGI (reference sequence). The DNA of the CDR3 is TGTGCCAGCAGTTACCCCAGGGGGGAGATCGAGCAGTACTTC. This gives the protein CASSYPRGEIEQYF.

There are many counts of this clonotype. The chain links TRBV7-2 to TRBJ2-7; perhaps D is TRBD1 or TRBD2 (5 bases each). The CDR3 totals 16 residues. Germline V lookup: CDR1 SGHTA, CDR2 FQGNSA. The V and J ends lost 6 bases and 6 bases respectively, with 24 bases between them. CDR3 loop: CASSRKPGPLSLEQYF. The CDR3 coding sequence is TGTGCCAGCAGTCGAAAACCGGGACCGCTCTCGCTCGAGCAGTACTTC.

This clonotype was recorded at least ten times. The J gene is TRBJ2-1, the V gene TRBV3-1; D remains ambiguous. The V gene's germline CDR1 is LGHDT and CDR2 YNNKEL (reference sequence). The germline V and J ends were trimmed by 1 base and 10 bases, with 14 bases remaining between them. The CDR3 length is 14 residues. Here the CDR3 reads CASSQVVLSIEQFF. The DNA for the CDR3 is TGTGCCAGCAGCCAAGTAGTCCTGTCTATCGAGCAGTTCTTC.

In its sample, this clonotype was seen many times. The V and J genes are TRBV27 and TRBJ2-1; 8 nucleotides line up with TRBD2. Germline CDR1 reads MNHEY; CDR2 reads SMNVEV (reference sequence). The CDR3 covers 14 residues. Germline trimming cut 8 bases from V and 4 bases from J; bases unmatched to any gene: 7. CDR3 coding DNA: TGTGCCAGCGGGCCGGGAGGGGGATACAATGAGCAGTTCTTC. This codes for CASGPGGGYNEQFF.

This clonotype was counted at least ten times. The DNA of the CDR3 is TGTGCCAGCAGTAAACCGACAGGGAGCTCTTTCTCTGGGGCCAACGTCCTGACTTTC. It yields the protein CASSKPTGSSFSGANVLTF. V usage is TRBV12-3 or TRBV12-4 and J usage is TRBJ2-6, with 7 bases matching TRBD1. J was trimmed by 0 bases and V by 5 bases; bases with no gene match: 13. The CDR3 loop spans 19 amino acids.

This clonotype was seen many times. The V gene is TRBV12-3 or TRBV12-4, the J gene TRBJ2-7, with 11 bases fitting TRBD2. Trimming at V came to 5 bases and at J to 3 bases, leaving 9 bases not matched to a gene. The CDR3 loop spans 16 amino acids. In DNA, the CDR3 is TGTGCCAGCAGTCCTCCGGGACTAGCGGTCCTCTACGAGCAGTACTTC. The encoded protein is CASSPPGLAVLYEQYF.

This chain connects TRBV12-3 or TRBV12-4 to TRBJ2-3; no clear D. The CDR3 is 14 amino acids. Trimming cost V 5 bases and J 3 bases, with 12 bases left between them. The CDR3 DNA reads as TGTGCCAGCAGTCCTCTAGAAACAACAGATACGCAGTATTTT. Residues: CASSPLETTDTQYF.

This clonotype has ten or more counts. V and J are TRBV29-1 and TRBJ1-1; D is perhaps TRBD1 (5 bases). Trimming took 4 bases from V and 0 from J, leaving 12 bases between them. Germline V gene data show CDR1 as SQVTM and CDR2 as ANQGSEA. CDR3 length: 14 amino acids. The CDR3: CSVGPGGMNTEAFF. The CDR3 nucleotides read TGCAGCGTTGGCCCCGGGGGTATGAACACTGAAGCTTTCTTT.

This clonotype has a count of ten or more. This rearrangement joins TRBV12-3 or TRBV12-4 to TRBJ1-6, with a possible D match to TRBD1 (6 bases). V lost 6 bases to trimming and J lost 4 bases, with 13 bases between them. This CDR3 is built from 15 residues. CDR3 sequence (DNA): TGTGCCAGCAGGGGAGGGGGTGAATATAATTCACCCCTCCACTTT. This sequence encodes CASRGGGEYNSPLHF.

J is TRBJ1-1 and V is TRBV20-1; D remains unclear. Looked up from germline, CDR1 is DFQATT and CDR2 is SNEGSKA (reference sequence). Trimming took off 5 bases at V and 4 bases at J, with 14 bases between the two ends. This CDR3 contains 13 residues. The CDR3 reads CSALDPGSTEAFF. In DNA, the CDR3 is TGCAGTGCTTTAGATCCGGGGAGCACTGAAGCTTTCTTT.

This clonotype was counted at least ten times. In DNA form, the CDR3 reads TGCAGTGCTAGAGATCCCCTAGCGGGAGTAACCGATACGCAGTATTTT. As protein: CSARDPLAGVTDTQYF. The rearrangement links TRBV20-1 to TRBJ2-3; TRBD2 aligns across 10 bases. Germline CDR1 reads DFQATT; CDR2 reads SNEGSKA (reference sequence). This CDR3 has 16 residues. After removal of 0 bases from V and 6 bases from J, the junction contained 9 bases not matched to a gene.

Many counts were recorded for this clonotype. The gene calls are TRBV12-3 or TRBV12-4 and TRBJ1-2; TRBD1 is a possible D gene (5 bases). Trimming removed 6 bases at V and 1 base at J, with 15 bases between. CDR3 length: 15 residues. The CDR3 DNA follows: TGTGCCAGCAGGGAATGGGGCGGTAGTAACTATGGCTACACCTTC. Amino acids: CASREWGGSNYGYTF.